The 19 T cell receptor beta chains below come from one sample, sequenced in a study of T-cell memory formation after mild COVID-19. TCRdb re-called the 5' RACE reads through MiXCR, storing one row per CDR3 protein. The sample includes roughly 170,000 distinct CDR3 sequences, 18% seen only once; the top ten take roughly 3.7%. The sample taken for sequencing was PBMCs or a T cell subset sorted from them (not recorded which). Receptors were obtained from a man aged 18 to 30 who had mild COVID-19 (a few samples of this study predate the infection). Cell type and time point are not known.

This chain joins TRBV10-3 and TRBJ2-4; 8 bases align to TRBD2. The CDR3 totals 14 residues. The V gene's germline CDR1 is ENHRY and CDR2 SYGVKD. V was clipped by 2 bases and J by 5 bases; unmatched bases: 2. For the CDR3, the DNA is TGTGCCATCAGTGAGAGCGGGGGCCAAAACATTCAGTACTTC. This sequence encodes CAISESGGQNIQYF.

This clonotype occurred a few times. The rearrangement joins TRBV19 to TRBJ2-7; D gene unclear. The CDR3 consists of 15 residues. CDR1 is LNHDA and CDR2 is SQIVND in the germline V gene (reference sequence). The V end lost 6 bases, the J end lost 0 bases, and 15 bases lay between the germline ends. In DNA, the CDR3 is TGTGCCAGTAGAAACCAAGACTGGAGCTCCTACGAGCAGTACTTC. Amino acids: CASRNQDWSSYEQYF.

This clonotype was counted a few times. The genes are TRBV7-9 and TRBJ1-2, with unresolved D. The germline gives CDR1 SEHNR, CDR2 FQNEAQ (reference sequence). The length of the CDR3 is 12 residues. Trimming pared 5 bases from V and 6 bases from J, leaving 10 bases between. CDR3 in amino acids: CASSANGDGYTF. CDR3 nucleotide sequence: TGTGCCAGCAGCGCTAATGGCGATGGCTACACCTTC. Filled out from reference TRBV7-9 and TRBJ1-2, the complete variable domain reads DTGVSQNPRHKITKRGQNVTFRCDPISEHNRLYWYRQTLGQGPEFLTYFQNEAQLEKSRLLSDRFSAERPKGSFSTLEIQRTEQGDSAMYLCASSANGDGYTFGSGTRLTVV.

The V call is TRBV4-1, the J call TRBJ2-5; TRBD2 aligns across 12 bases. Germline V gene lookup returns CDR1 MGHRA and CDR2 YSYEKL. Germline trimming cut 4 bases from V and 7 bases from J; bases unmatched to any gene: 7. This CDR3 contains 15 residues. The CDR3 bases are TGCGCCAGCAGCCCCCGCCTAGCGGGGGGGATGACCCAGTACTTC. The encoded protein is CASSPRLAGGMTQYF.

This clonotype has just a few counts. The CDR3 is CASKRGQDEAFF. The CDR3, as DNA: TGTGCCAGCAAAAGGGGGCAAGATGAAGCTTTCTTT. The rearrangement links TRBV12-3 or TRBV12-4 to TRBJ1-1; 7 bases are a match to TRBD1. This CDR3 region has 12 residues. V lost 7 bases to trimming and J lost 7 bases; unmatched junction nucleotides: 6.

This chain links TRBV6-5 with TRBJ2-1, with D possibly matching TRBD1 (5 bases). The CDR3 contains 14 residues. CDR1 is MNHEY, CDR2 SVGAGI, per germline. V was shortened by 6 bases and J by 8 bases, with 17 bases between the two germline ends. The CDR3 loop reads CASRTVEWGDEQFF. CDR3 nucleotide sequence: TGTGCCAGCAGGACGGTTGAATGGGGCGATGAGCAGTTCTTC.

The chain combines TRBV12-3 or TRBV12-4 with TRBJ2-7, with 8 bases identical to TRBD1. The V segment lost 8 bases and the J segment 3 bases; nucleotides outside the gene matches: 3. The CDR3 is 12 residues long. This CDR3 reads CASRQGRYEQYF. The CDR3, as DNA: TGTGCCAGCCGACAGGGGCGCTACGAGCAGTACTTC.

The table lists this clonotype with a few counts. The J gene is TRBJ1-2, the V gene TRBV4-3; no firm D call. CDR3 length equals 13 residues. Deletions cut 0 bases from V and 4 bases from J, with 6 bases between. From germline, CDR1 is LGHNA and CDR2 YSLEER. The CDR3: CASSQDPGYGYTF. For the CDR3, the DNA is TGCGCCAGCAGCCAAGATCCCGGCTATGGCTACACCTTC.

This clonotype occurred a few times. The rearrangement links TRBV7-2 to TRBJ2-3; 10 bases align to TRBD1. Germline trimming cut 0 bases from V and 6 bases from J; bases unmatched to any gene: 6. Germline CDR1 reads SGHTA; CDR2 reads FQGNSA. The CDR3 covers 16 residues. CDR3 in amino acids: CASSLAQTGGADTQYF. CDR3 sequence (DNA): TGTGCCAGCAGCTTAGCGCAGACAGGGGGCGCCGATACGCAGTATTTT.

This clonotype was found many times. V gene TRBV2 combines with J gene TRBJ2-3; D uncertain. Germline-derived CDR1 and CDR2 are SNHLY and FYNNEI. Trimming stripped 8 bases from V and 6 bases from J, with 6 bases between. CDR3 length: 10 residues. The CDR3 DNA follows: TGTGCCAGCGGCCGCGATACGCAGTATTTT. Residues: CASGRDTQYF.

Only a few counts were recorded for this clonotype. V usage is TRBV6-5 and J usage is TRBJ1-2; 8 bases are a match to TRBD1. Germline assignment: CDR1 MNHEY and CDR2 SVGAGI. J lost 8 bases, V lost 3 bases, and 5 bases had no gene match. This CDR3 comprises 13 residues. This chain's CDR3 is CASSYTQGGGYTF. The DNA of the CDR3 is TGTGCCAGCAGTTATACACAGGGGGGAGGCTACACCTTC.

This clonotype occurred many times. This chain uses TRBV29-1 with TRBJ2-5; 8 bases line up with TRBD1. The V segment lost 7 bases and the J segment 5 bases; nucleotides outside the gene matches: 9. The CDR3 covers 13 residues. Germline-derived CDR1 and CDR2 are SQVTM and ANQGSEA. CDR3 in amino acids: CSGGLQGDETQYF. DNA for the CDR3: TGCAGCGGCGGGTTACAGGGGGACGAGACCCAGTACTTC.

The CDR3 DNA reads as TGTGCCAGCAGCTTAGGGGGAGAAGGGATGAACACTGAAGCTTTCTTT. This codes for CASSLGGEGMNTEAFF. The V and J genes are TRBV7-8 and TRBJ1-1; D uncertain. Trimming cost V 1 base and J 0 bases, with 12 bases left between them. Germline V lookup: CDR1 SGHVS, CDR2 FQNEAQ. The CDR3 covers 16 residues.

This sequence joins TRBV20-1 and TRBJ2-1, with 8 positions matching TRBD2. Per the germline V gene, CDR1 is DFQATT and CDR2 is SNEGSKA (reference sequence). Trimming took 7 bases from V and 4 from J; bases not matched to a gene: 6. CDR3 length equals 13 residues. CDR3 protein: CSVLGTSYNEQFF. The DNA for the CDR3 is TGCAGTGTTCTCGGGACTAGTTACAATGAGCAGTTCTTC.

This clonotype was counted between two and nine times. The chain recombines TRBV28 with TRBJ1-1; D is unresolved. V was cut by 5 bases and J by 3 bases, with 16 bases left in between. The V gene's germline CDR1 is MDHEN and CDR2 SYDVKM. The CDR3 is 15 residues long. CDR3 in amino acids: CASSQADRYYTEAFF. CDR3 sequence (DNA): TGTGCCAGCAGTCAAGCGGACCGGTATTACACTGAAGCTTTCTTT.

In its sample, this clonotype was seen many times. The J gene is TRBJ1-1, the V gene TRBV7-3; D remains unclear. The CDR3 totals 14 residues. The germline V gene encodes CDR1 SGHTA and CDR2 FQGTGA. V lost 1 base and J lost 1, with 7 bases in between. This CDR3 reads CASSLMSTNTEAFF. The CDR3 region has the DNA TGTGCCAGCAGCTTAATGTCGACGAACACTGAAGCTTTCTTT.

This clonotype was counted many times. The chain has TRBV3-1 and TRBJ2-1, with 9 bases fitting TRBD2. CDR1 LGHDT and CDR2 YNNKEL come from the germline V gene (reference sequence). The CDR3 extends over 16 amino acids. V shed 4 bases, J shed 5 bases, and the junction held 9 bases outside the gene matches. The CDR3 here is CASSPYPLAGNNEQFF. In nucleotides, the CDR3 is TGTGCCAGCAGCCCCTATCCCCTAGCGGGAAACAATGAGCAGTTCTTC.

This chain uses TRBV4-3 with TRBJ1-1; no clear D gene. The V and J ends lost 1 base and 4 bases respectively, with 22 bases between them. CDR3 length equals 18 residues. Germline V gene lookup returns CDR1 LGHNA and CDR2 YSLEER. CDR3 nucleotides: TGCGCCAGCAGCCAAGGTTCTTTCGGTCGGCTGCGGACCACTGAAGCTTTCTTT. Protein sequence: CASSQGSFGRLRTTEAFF.

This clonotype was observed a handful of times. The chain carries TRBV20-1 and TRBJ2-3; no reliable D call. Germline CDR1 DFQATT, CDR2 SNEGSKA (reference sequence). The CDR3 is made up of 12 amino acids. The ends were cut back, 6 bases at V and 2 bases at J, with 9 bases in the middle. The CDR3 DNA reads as TGCAGTGCCAACCCACCCACAGATACGCAGTATTTT. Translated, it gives CSANPPTDTQYF.